This T cell receptor beta chain appears in the sequencing data of a study of blood T cell repertoires in COVID-19. For the study at large: Sources were T cells, B-cell-depleted T cells, or PBMCs; the material itself was cDNA or gDNA.

Here immunoSEQ multiplex PCR was the method, and the copy in TCRdb shows in-frame clones only, minus some. The table shows some 290,000 clones, with 90% to 95% occurring only once. The germline V and J ends were trimmed by 0 bases and 9 bases, with 12 bases remaining between them. The CDR3 spans 14 residues. Germline V CDR1 and CDR2: LGHNA, YNFKEQ. Exposed enrollees had met someone with a PCR-confirmed or clinician-diagnosed COVID-19 case at some point within the 2 weeks before study entry. Sequences were obtained from PBMCs or T cells enriched from blood (not recorded which). The origin of this receptor is a woman aged 25 to 39 who had been exposed to COVID-19. The rearrangement links TRBV4-2 to TRBJ2-1; maybe TRBD2 (7 bases). The CDR3 DNA reads TGTGCCAGCAGCCAAGAGGTAGGGGGGGCTGAGCAGTTCTTC. Its protein product is CASSQEVGGAEQFF.